This is a list of T cell receptor beta chains from one sample in a study of blood T cell repertoires in COVID-19. Here immunoSEQ multiplex PCR was the method, and the copy in TCRdb shows in-frame clones only, minus some. The table includes under 150,000 clones, 75% to 90% detected once. Sequencing input: PBMCs or T cells enriched from blood (not recorded which). These receptors all come from a man in his forties or fifties in a cohort exposed to, infected with or recovered from COVID-19 (not recorded which). The CDR3 runs from the conserved cysteine through the conserved F or W. The order of the fields is D gene, J gene, clone size, V gene, CDR3 protein, CDR3 DNA. The D gene is left open where the match is weak. Rows give clone size only sometimes, using once, few, many, or a class for an expanded clone.

d_gene: TRBD1
j_gene: TRBJ2-5
abundance: NA
v_gene: TRBV19
CDR3aa: CASSKGDRGPETQYF
CDR3nt: TGTGCCAGTAGTAAGGGGGACAGGGGGCCGGAGACCCAGTACTTC

d_gene: TRBD1
j_gene: TRBJ1-5
abundance: NA
v_gene: TRBV19
CDR3aa: CASSIRGWGQALSNQPQHF
CDR3nt: TGTGCCAGTAGTATCAGGGGATGGGGACAGGCACTTAGCAATCAGCCCCAGCATTTT

d_gene: NA
j_gene: TRBJ1-1
abundance: NA
v_gene: TRBV6-5
CDR3aa: CASSTGWGNTEAFF
CDR3nt: TGTGCCAGCAGCACAGGGTGGGGGAACACTGAAGCTTTCTTT

d_gene: TRBD2
j_gene: TRBJ2-3
abundance: NA
v_gene: TRBV7-8
CDR3aa: CATGGDGTDTQYF
CDR3nt: TGTGCCACGGGGGGGGATGGCACAGATACGCAGTATTTT

d_gene: NA
j_gene: TRBJ2-5
abundance: NA
v_gene: TRBV5-6
CDR3aa: CASSLVRYQETQYF
CDR3nt: TGTGCCAGCAGCTTGGTCAGGTACCAAGAGACCCAGTACTTC

d_gene: NA
j_gene: TRBJ2-3
abundance: NA
v_gene: TRBV4-3
CDR3aa: CASSQEGGGDTQYF
CDR3nt: TGCGCCAGCAGCCAAGAGGGAGGCGGGGATACGCAGTATTTT

d_gene: NA
j_gene: TRBJ2-5
abundance: few
v_gene: TRBV3-1/TRBV3-2
CDR3aa: CASSRGTPNQETQYF
CDR3nt: TGTGCCAGCAGCCGAGGGACTCCTAACCAAGAGACCCAGTACTTC

d_gene: NA
j_gene: TRBJ2-7
abundance: NA
v_gene: TRBV11-2
CDR3aa: CASSLGPNSYEQYF
CDR3nt: TGTGCCAGCAGCTTAGGCCCCAACAGCTACGAGCAGTACTTC

d_gene: NA
j_gene: TRBJ1-1
abundance: once
v_gene: TRBV14
CDR3aa: CASSPFGQGIAFF
CDR3nt: TGTGCCAGCAGCCCTTTCGGGCAGGGAATCGCTTTCTTT

d_gene: TRBD1
j_gene: TRBJ2-3
abundance: NA
v_gene: TRBV6-2/TRBV6-3
CDR3aa: CASSSSSPGQQDTDTQYF
CDR3nt: TGTGCCAGCAGTTCCTCCTCTCCGGGACAGCAAGACACAGATACGCAGTATTTT

d_gene: NA
j_gene: TRBJ1-2
abundance: NA
v_gene: TRBV7-9
CDR3aa: CASSSSNQGHGYTF
CDR3nt: TGTGCCAGCAGCTCCTCCAATCAGGGTCATGGCTACACCTTC

d_gene: NA
j_gene: TRBJ2-3
abundance: few
v_gene: TRBV4-3
CDR3aa: CASSQDSSLATDTQYF
CDR3nt: TGCGCCAGCAGCCAAGATAGTTCCCTAGCCACAGATACGCAGTATTTT

d_gene: TRBD2
j_gene: TRBJ2-1
abundance: NA
v_gene: TRBV24-1
CDR3aa: CATSDPGTSGGEGSYNEQFF
CDR3nt: TGTGCCACCAGTGATCCCGGGACTAGCGGGGGCGAGGGTTCCTACAATGAGCAGTTCTTC

d_gene: NA
j_gene: TRBJ2-7
abundance: few
v_gene: TRBV7-9
CDR3aa: CASSPVRDKELYEQYF
CDR3nt: TGTGCCAGCAGCCCCGTCCGGGACAAGGAGCTCTACGAGCAGTACTTC

d_gene: NA
j_gene: TRBJ1-4
abundance: NA
v_gene: TRBV30
CDR3aa: CAWGGQTTNEKLFF
CDR3nt: TGTGCCTGGGGCGGACAGACAACTAATGAAAAACTGTTTTTT

d_gene: NA
j_gene: TRBJ2-7
abundance: NA
v_gene: TRBV6-6
CDR3aa: CASTNSVYEQYF
CDR3nt: TGTGCCAGCACCAACAGTGTTTACGAGCAGTACTTC

d_gene: TRBD1
j_gene: TRBJ2-1
abundance: NA
v_gene: TRBV24-1
CDR3aa: CATSGSSGQGYNEQFF
CDR3nt: TGTGCCACCAGTGGATCGAGCGGACAGGGCTACAATGAGCAGTTCTTC

d_gene: TRBD1
j_gene: TRBJ2-7
abundance: NA
v_gene: TRBV19
CDR3aa: CASSVGTGKVEQYF
CDR3nt: TGTGCCAGTAGTGTCGGGACAGGGAAGGTCGAGCAGTACTTC

d_gene: TRBD1
j_gene: TRBJ2-2
abundance: NA
v_gene: TRBV27
CDR3aa: CASSLGQPSTGELFF
CDR3nt: TGTGCCAGCAGCTTGGGACAGCCGAGCACCGGGGAGCTGTTTTTT

d_gene: NA
j_gene: TRBJ1-1
abundance: once
v_gene: TRBV24-1
CDR3aa: CATARANTEAFF
CDR3nt: TGTGCCACCGCCAGGGCGAACACTGAAGCTTTCTTT

d_gene: NA
j_gene: TRBJ1-2
abundance: NA
v_gene: TRBV20-1
CDR3aa: CSATRVNGYTF
CDR3nt: TGCAGTGCTACCAGGGTAAATGGCTACACCTTC

d_gene: NA
j_gene: TRBJ2-1
abundance: NA
v_gene: TRBV3-1/TRBV3-2
CDR3aa: CASSQHGLGSYNEQFF
CDR3nt: TGTGCCAGCAGCCAACACGGACTGGGTTCCTACAATGAGCAGTTCTTC